This T cell receptor (beta chain) originates from a study of sequential checkpoint blockade in melanoma. Study as a whole: After nivolumab or ipilimumab alone, about two dozen patients had week-13 rebiopsies.

Using immunoSEQ multiplex PCR, the repertoire was profiled, and TCRdb retains in-frame clones only, with some absent. The sample yields roughly 8,500 clones, roughly 24% seen once. The germline CDR1 and CDR2 sequences are MNHGY and SAAAGT. V lost 11 bases and J 2 bases, leaving 14 bases between the germline ends. The length of the CDR3 is 13 residues. Within the sample, this clone is medium-sized. Its antigen remains unidentified. As to treatment: randomized to nivolumab then ipilimumab (arm A) or the reverse (arm B). Study-level results: For nivolumab-first patients, baseline tumor clonality was associated with response. PD-L1 staining and CD8+ counts, not mutational load, tracked tumor T-cell clonality.

This receptor was obtained from a human donor with melanoma. The gene calls are TRBV6-8 and TRBJ2-3; tentative D call: TRBD2 (6 bases). The sequenced sample was tumor tissue (inferred from file names), obtained from a patient given nivolumab and ipilimumab in sequence. CDR3 sequence reads: CAAAGSYTDTQYF. Written as DNA, the CDR3 is TGTGCCGCGGCGGGGTCCTACACAGATACGCAGTATTTT.